One and the same sample provided the 5 T cell receptor beta chains below, sequenced in a study of T cell changes during pregnancy in multiple sclerosis. Assay: immunoSEQ multiplex PCR; the TCRdb copy retains only in-frame clones and omits some. The data hold fewer than 55,000 clones, with 90% observed a single time. The specimen was peripheral blood, collected after pregnancy. The receptors originated from a female donor in good health, enrolled as a control in a pregnancy study.

The V call is TRBV5-6, the J call TRBJ1-3; a possible D gene is TRBD1 (5 bases). The CDR3 length is 13 residues. Germline assignment: CDR1 SGHDT and CDR2 YYEEEE. Trimming took 4 bases from V and 4 from J, leaving 9 bases between them. The CDR3 region is CASSGTTGNTIYF. In nucleotides, the CDR3 is TGTGCCAGCAGCGGGACTACCGGAAACACCATATATTTT.

This chain links TRBV12-5 with TRBJ1-3, with D uncertain. Germline V gene sequence: CDR1 LGHNT, CDR2 FRNRAP. V gave up 8 bases and J gave up 0 bases, with 11 bases separating them. The CDR3 loop spans 14 amino acids. CDR3 residues: CASSPSNSGNTIYF. The CDR3 region has the DNA TGTGCTAGTAGTCCCAGTAACTCTGGAAACACCATATATTTT. Using reference TRBV12-5 and TRBJ1-3 for the parts outside the CDR3, the full variable domain is DARVTQTPRHKVTEMGQEVTMRCQPILGHNTVFWYRQTMMQGLELLAYFRNRAPLDDSGMPKDRFSAEMPDATLATLKIQPSEPRDSAVYFCASSPSNSGNTIYFGEGSWLTVV.

The rearrangement links TRBV7-8 to TRBJ2-2, with 9 bases aligning to TRBD1. Germline CDR1 is SGHVS and CDR2 is FQNEAQ. The CDR3 loop spans 14 amino acids. V was pared by 11 bases and J by 2 bases, with 6 bases of the junction left unmatched. The chain's CDR3 is CARPDRGNTGELFF. The CDR3 nucleotides are TGTGCCCGGCCGGACAGGGGAAACACCGGGGAGCTGTTTTTT.

The chain employs TRBV28 and TRBJ2-7; D is undetermined. The CDR3 consists of 16 residues. Between the trimmed V and J ends, which lost 7 bases and 0 bases, there was a span of 19 bases. Germline V lookup: CDR1 MDHEN, CDR2 SYDVKM. CDR3: CASTPSPWRSSYEQYF. The CDR3 region has the DNA TGTGCCAGCACTCCTTCACCATGGCGGAGCTCCTACGAGCAGTACTTC. Looking up the rest from reference TRBV28 and TRBJ2-7 gives the full variable domain: DVKVTQSSRYLVKRTGEKVFLECVQDMDHENMFWYRQDPGLGLRLIYFSYDVKMKEKGDIPEGYSVSREKKERFSLILESASTNQTSMYLCASTPSPWRSSYEQYFGPGTRLTVT.

V usage is TRBV9 and J usage is TRBJ2-5, with D maybe TRBD2 (5 bases). The J call may be in error: the DNA end matches TRBJ2-7 better. Germline lookup yields CDR1 SGDLS and CDR2 YYNGEE. The CDR3 runs to 14 residues. The CDR3 region has the DNA TGTGCCAGCAGCGTAAGCGGCAATACCTACGAGCAGTACTTC. Translating it yields CASSVSGNTYEQYF.